A selection of T cell receptor beta chains follows, all from one sample in a study of blood T cells in healthy people across ages. TCRdb recomputed calls from the 5' RACE reads with MiXCR, one row per CDR3 protein. The sample contains some 800,000 distinct CDR3 sequences, around 42% of which appear only once. Specimen: blood. The receptors shown here come from a man aged 55-75 years in good health. Each CDR3 is given with its conserved first and last residue. A D gene is named only where the DNA matches it firmly. Rows may omit the clone size; those that give it use once, few, many or a size class.

>TRBV20-1|.|TRBJ2-3|TRBD2
CSARDPSGRTDTQYF
TGCAGTGCTAGAGATCCTAGCGGGCGCACAGATACGCAGTATTTT
>TRBV20-1|few|TRBJ1-2|.
CSAIGGYGYTF
TGCAGTGCTATTGGGGGATATGGCTACACCTTC
>TRBV16|few|TRBJ2-1|.
CASSHQAADNEQFF
TGTGCCAGCAGCCATCAAGCGGCTGACAATGAGCAGTTCTTC
>TRBV4-1|few|TRBJ2-5|TRBD2
CASSRTSGGNQETQYF
TGCGCCAGCAGCCGGACTAGCGGGGGGAACCAAGAGACCCAGTACTTC
>TRBV5-6|.|TRBJ2-7|.
CASSVRWGNPVQYF
TGTGCCAGCAGCGTTCGATGGGGGAACCCGGTTCAGTACTTC
>TRBV6-2/TRBV6-3|.|TRBJ2-3|.
CASSYTGTSTDTQYF
TGTGCCAGCAGTTACACCGGGACCAGCACAGATACGCAGTATTTT
>TRBV5-1|.|TRBJ2-2|.
CASSRSPINTGELFF
TGCGCCAGCAGTCGTTCTCCAATTAACACCGGGGAGCTGTTTTTT
>TRBV7-2|.|TRBJ1-2|TRBD1
CASSLVGTASLNGYTF
TGTGCCAGCAGCTTAGTAGGGACAGCTAGTCTAAATGGCTACACCTTC
>TRBV4-1|.|TRBJ2-7|TRBD2
CASSQDLASGGDEQYF
TGCGCCAGCAGCCAAGATTTAGCTAGCGGGGGAGACGAGCAGTACTTC
>TRBV20-1|.|TRBJ1-3|TRBD1
CSARGTGGSGNTIYF
TGCAGTGCTAGGGGGACAGGGGGATCTGGAAACACCATATATTTT
>TRBV4-3|.|TRBJ2-1|.
CASSQPRSGHNEQFF
TGCGCCAGCAGCCAACCTCGGTCCGGTCACAATGAGCAGTTCTTC